This is a list of T cell receptor beta chains from one sample in a study of human T cells and chemical hapten exposure. TCRdb called the RACE reads again in MiXCR, with one record for every CDR3 protein. The data show roughly 200,000 distinct CDR3 sequences, with roughly a quarter seen just once and 2.5% held by the top ten. The sequenced sample was whole blood, obtained in connection with sensitization to the hapten diphenylcyclopropenone (DPC). The receptors derive from a woman aged 40 to 50 with alopecia areata. Some clones in this sample may be carry-over from other donors' samples. Each CDR3 is given without its conserved first and last residue.

j_call v_call cdr3_aa
TRBJ2-7 TRBV29-1 SVRGGTYEQY
TRBJ2-1 TRBV7-2 ASSPLAGGPYNEQF
TRBJ1-5 TRBV7-2 ASSTWPQGAPSNQPQH
TRBJ2-3 TRBV24-1 ATSNAGGTSGTDTQY
TRBJ2-1 TRBV7-9 ASSYAGTSGSKEQF
TRBJ2-3 TRBV11-2 ASSFGGTDTQY
TRBJ2-3 TRBV4-3 ASSQEVVGDTQY
TRBJ2-7 TRBV3-1 ASSHTTRGLSYEQY
TRBJ2-1 TRBV7-8 ASSLLAGVGNEQF
TRBJ2-6 TRBV4-3 ASSQTGTVLANVLT
TRBJ1-6 TRBV20-1 SARGTGEDPLH
TRBJ1-2 TRBV20-1 SAKITNYGYT
TRBJ2-3 TRBV11-2 ASSLDLTRKDTQY
TRBJ2-3 TRBV5-1 ASSSPTAADTQY
TRBJ1-2 TRBV29-1 SVGTGTGRDYT
TRBJ2-6 TRBV7-9 ASRPHRDRVPVLT
TRBJ2-1 TRBV4-1 ASSPRGPAGLYNEQF
TRBJ2-7 TRBV27 ASTSGKYEQY
TRBJ2-5 TRBV30 AWSVSETQY
TRBJ2-1 TRBV20-1 SATRDRYNEQF
TRBJ2-3 TRBV29-1 SVEPTSTDTQY
TRBJ2-7 TRBV20-1 SAGGSGRSIGQY
TRBJ1-4 TRBV6-1 ASSDRGRTNEKLF
TRBJ2-7 TRBV18 ASSPVAPPYEQY
TRBJ2-7 TRBV7-2 ASSPSTGIGEQY
TRBJ2-1 TRBV28 ASLGQGAHQTSGRASYNEQF
TRBJ2-1 TRBV20-1 SAITGGGPYNEQF